In this sample, the clone carrying this T cell receptor (beta chain) turned up many times. The entry originates in a study of read filtering for tumor transcriptome and immune sequencing. From roughly 390 ng of RNA, a library with molecular barcoded alpha/delta and beta/gamma adaptors was made. Each CDR3 protein is one row after TCRdb ran MiXCR on the reads. Counted here are about 50,000 distinct CDR3 sequences, around 20% occurring once; the ten biggest clones make up 30% to 45%. The V gene's germline CDR1 is SGHRS and CDR2 YFSETQ. V lost 5 bases to trimming and J lost 2 bases, with 14 bases between them. The CDR3 loop spans 14 amino acids.

What was sequenced was a population of CD138-negative cells sorted from bone marrow. J is TRBJ2-7 and V is TRBV5-1, with D perhaps matching TRBD1 or TRBD2 (5 bases each). The receptor's source is a donor aged 40 or older with multiple myeloma. CDR3 coding DNA: TGCGCCAGCAGAGCGTGGGACGGGACCTACGAGCAGTACTTC. Its protein is CASRAWDGTYEQYF.